A single sample gave rise to the 7 T cell receptor beta chains below, sequenced in a study of regulatory T cells in long-lasting Graves disease. Stated time point: newly diagnosed GD, antithyroid drugs for less than 3 months. PBMC RNA served as the TCR library source. The TCR beta library used iRepertoire HTBI primers with Arm-PCR amplification of CDR3. TCRdb independently ran MiXCR on the multiplex PCR reads; one entry per CDR3 protein. The sample holds about 500,000 distinct CDR3 sequences; around 13% are singletons and the top ten take almost 9%. The same data also went into a second study, on T cells in Graves' hyperthyroidism and ophthalmopathy.

The sequencing used peripheral blood mononuclear cells (PBMCs), collected at new diagnosis, from a patient treated with antithyroid drugs. The receptors here all came from a woman aged 25 to 39 with Graves disease.

The gene calls are TRBV5-1 and TRBJ2-3; D might be TRBD1 (5 bases). The germline gives CDR1 SGHRS, CDR2 YFSETQ. CDR3 length: 14 residues. V shed 1 base and J shed 2 bases, with 8 bases lying between them. CDR3 nucleotides: TGCGCCAGCAGCTTGCAGGGAAACACAGATACGCAGTATTTT. Its protein is CASSLQGNTDTQYF.

The rearrangement joins TRBV6-1 to TRBJ2-5; TRBD2 matches at 14 bases. V dropped 4 bases and J dropped 3; count of bases not matched to a gene: 1. CDR3 length: 15 residues. From germline, CDR1 is MNHNS and CDR2 SASEGT. CDR3 sequence reads: CASSGLAGGKETQYF. The CDR3 DNA reads TGTGCCAGCAGTGGACTAGCGGGAGGGAAAGAGACCCAGTACTTC.

This clonotype was picked up many times. This chain uses TRBV2 with TRBJ2-2; D ambiguous. Germline CDR1 SNHLY, CDR2 FYNNEI. The CDR3 spans 12 residues. Trimming took 4 bases from V and 7 from J, leaving 7 bases between them. The CDR3 reads CASSGDIGELFF. The CDR3 DNA reads as TGTGCCAGCAGTGGGGATATCGGGGAGCTGTTTTTT.

With regard to this clonotype: A far larger clone is a single base away, which makes a read error likely. The CDR3: CASSLGRAAWDEQFF. The CDR3, as DNA: TGTGCCAGCAGCTTAGGTAGGGCTGCTTGGGATGAGCAGTTCTTC. The rearrangement joins TRBV11-1 to TRBJ2-5; D gene unclear. The DNA end lines up better with TRBJ2-1; the J call may be wrong. The CDR3 runs 15 residues. Per the germline V gene, CDR1 is SGHAT and CDR2 is FQDESV (reference sequence).

As concerns this clonotype: With a much larger clone just one base away, this may be a read error. The chain has TRBV28 and TRBJ1-1; D unresolved. This CDR3 is 11 amino acids long. Germline CDR1 and CDR2: MDHEN and SYDVKM. The CDR3 loop reads CASMSNTETFF. Written as DNA, the CDR3 is TGTGCCAGCATGTCGAACACTGAAACTTTCTTT.

This clonotype was counted many times. The V call is TRBV7-2, the J call TRBJ2-1, with unresolved D. The CDR3 length is 15 residues. The germline V and J ends were trimmed by 5 bases and 0 bases, with 11 bases remaining between them. Germline CDR1 reads SGHTA; CDR2 reads FQGNSA. This CDR3 reads CASSLDDPSYNEQFF. Here the CDR3 DNA reads TGTGCCAGCAGCCTCGACGATCCCTCCTACAATGAGCAGTTCTTC.

This clonotype came up many times. Mismatch with germline at one junction end may stem from a read error. The chain carries TRBV2 and TRBJ1-1, with TRBD1 as a possible D gene (5 bases). The CDR3 has 14 amino acids. Germline CDR1 is SNHLY and CDR2 is FYNNEI. DNA for the CDR3: TGTGCCAGCGTACCGGGACGGCTGAACAGTGAAGCTTTCTTT. Residues: CASVPGRLNSEAFF.